This T cell receptor beta chain was documented in a study of T cells after yellow fever vaccination. On the study more broadly: Preparation of the low-cell-number fractions used SMART-Seq v4 Ultra Low Input.

Findings and caveats of the study: Compared with primary, the secondary response was weaker and peaked at day 5, not 15. A large majority of primary-vaccination clones showed up again after the booster (roughly 96% CD4, roughly 91% CD8).

About this clonotype itself: No antigen is known for it.

TCRdb fed the 5' RACE reads into MiXCR, producing one record per CDR3 protein. The sample has 500,000 to 650,000 distinct CDR3 sequences; around an eighth are singletons. Germline CDR1 SQVTM, CDR2 ANQGSEA. The CDR3 loop spans 13 amino acids. With 5 bases clipped from V and 7 bases from J, the junction kept 9 bases outside the gene matches. The source was PBMCs, collected on the day of the yellow fever booster vaccination. V usage is TRBV29-1 and J usage is TRBJ2-7; 9 nucleotides agree with TRBD1. The origin of this receptor is a man under 40 who received the YFV17D yellow fever vaccine. The CDR3 region is CSVPGQGLFEQYF. The DNA for the CDR3 is TGCAGCGTTCCGGGACAGGGTTTGTTTGAGCAGTACTTC.